The rows below give T cell receptor beta chains drawn from one sample of a study of regulatory T cells in long-lasting Graves disease. TCRdb fed the multiplex PCR reads into MiXCR, producing one record per CDR3 protein. Here the sample spans about 470,000 distinct CDR3 sequences, roughly a fifth being singletons. The source was peripheral blood mononuclear cells (PBMCs), collected when the disease was refractory, from a patient treated with antithyroid drugs. These receptors all stem from a female donor with Graves disease. CDR3s include the opening cysteine and the closing phenylalanine or tryptophan. A D gene is named only where the DNA matches it firmly. Clone size is stated in some rows and not others, as once, few, many or a class when expanded.

d_call	v_call	j_call	clone_size	cdr3_nt	cdr3_aa
.	TRBV7-2	TRBJ1-2	.	TGTGCCAGCAGCTTATCCTTGAGCGACTGGGGCCACACCTTC	CASSLSLSDWGHTF
TRBD1	TRBV14	TRBJ1-3	.	TGTGCCAGCAGCCAAGAACACAGGGGCGGTGGAAACACCATATATTTT	CASSQEHRGGGNTIYF
TRBD1	TRBV12-5	TRBJ1-6	few	TGTGCTAGTGGTTTGGTCCATCGGGACAGCTCCTATAATTCACCCCTCCACTTT	CASGLVHRDSSYNSPLHF
.	TRBV30	TRBJ1-4	many	TGTGCCTGGACCTCAAAGGCGGACTTGGGTGAAAAACTGTTTTTT	CAWTSKADLGEKLFF
.	TRBV19	TRBJ1-5	few	TGTGCCAGTAGTACCCCCCCGGGAGAGAGGGATCAGCCCCAGCATTTT	CASSTPPGERDQPQHF
TRBD2	TRBV6-1	TRBJ2-7	once	TGTGCCAGCAGATCAGCGGGAGCTCGAGAGCAGTACTTC	CASRSAGAREQYF
.	TRBV24-1	TRBJ2-7	few	TGTGCCACCAGTGAGGGTCCGGGGGACTACGAGCAGTACTTC	CATSEGPGDYEQYF
TRBD2	TRBV7-2	TRBJ2-2	.	TGTGCCAGCAGCTTAAGGATGATACTAGCGGGACACACCGGGGAGCTGTTTTTT	CASSLRMILAGHTGELFF
.	TRBV7-2	TRBJ2-5	many	TGTGCCAGCAGCTTAGAGCTCCAAGAGACCCAGTACTTC	CASSLELQETQYF
TRBD1	TRBV20-1	TRBJ1-6	.	TGCAGTGCTCGCCTTTGGACCAGGGGGAATAATTCACCCCTCCACTTT	CSARLWTRGNNSPLHF
.	TRBV20-1	TRBJ1-2	.	TGCAGTGCTAGACGCCCTATACAACTAGATGGCTACACCTTC	CSARRPIQLDGYTF
.	TRBV2	TRBJ2-7	many	TGTGCCAGCAGTGGGACAGAGAGCTCCTACGAGCAGTACTTC	CASSGTESSYEQYF
.	TRBV5-1	TRBJ1-3	few	TGCGCCAGCAGCGATCCCACAAGCTCTGGAAACACCATATATTTT	CASSDPTSSGNTIYF
.	TRBV19	TRBJ1-2	few	TGTGCCAGTAAATCCACAGCCGATAACTATGGCTACACCTTC	CASKSTADNYGYTF
.	TRBV4-1	TRBJ2-5	many	TGCGCCAGCAGCCCCGAGCGGGTGGAGACCCAGTACTTC	CASSPERVETQYF
.	TRBV27	TRBJ2-7	many	TGTGCCAGCAGGAACGGGGTTACCTACGAGCAGTACTTC	CASRNGVTYEQYF
.	TRBV29-1	TRBJ1-2	many	TGCAGCGTTCACAGGGTGCAGGGCTATGGCTACACCTTC	CSVHRVQGYGYTF
.	TRBV6-5	TRBJ1-1	few	TGTGCCAGCAGTTCGATGGAGAACACTGAAGCTTTCTTT	CASSSMENTEAFF
.	TRBV6-2/TRBV6-3	TRBJ2-5	.	TGTGCCAGCAGAAGTGGACAGCAACCACTCCAAGAGACCCAGTACTTC	CASRSGQQPLQETQYF
TRBD1	TRBV28	TRBJ1-2	many	TGTGCCAGCAGTTTCGGGACAGCGGCCAGCGGCTACACCTTC	CASSFGTAASGYTF
.	TRBV5-6	TRBJ2-4	many	TGTGCCAGCAGCTATGGGCCTATTGGGAACATTCAGTACTTC	CASSYGPIGNIQYF
TRBD1	TRBV11-2	TRBJ1-2	many	TGTGCCAGCAGCTCCACACAGGGGGCGGGGGGCTACACCTTC	CASSSTQGAGGYTF
TRBD1	TRBV6-2/TRBV6-3	TRBJ1-4	few	TGTGCCAGCAGTTACTCCGGACAGGATCGAGAAAAACTGTTTTTT	CASSYSGQDREKLFF
.	TRBV19	TRBJ1-2	many	TGTGCCAGTAGCATTACCCTCGCGTCCTATGGCTACACCTTC	CASSITLASYGYTF
.	TRBV3-1	TRBJ2-5	many	TGTGCCAGCAGCCAAGGGGGGGCTCAAGAGACCCAGTACTTC	CASSQGGAQETQYF
TRBD1	TRBV29-1	TRBJ1-2	.	TGCAGCGTTGAGGCACAGGGGGCTGGTGGCTACACCTTC	CSVEAQGAGGYTF
.	TRBV28	TRBJ2-7	many	TGTGCCAGCAGTTCCCAGGGGCCAGAGGGCTACGAGCAGTACTTC	CASSSQGPEGYEQYF